This T cell receptor beta chain derives from a study of T cells in Graves' hyperthyroidism and ophthalmopathy. Findings of the study overall: Appearing also in blood were most of the thyroid clonotypes expanded above 0.001. The model foresaw ophthalmopathy a median roughly 6.6 months prior to onset.

Recently diagnosed hyperthyroidism of less than 2 months' duration affected patients aged 18 to 65. The authors took PBMCs from about 9.5 ml fresh peripheral blood. Regions amplified from RNA transcripts were the TCR beta CDR3 regions. The HTBI primer set served for first-round RT-PCR of the TCR CDR3. One entry per CDR3 protein, called by TCRdb with MiXCR from the multiplex PCR reads. In the table there are some 770,000 distinct CDR3 sequences, around 17% of which are singletons. This clonotype has only a few counts. The antigen remains undetermined. The CDR3 loop spans 13 amino acids. The V and J ends lost 7 bases and 5 bases respectively, with 14 bases between them. Germline CDR1 MNHNS, CDR2 SASEGT.

The sample taken for sequencing was blood. The clonotype was recovered from a man aged 18 to 30 with Graves' hyperthyroidism. The chain couples TRBV6-1 to TRBJ1-1; D is ambiguous. DNA of the CDR3: TGTGCCAGCACCCCGGGTATGTGGACTGAAGCTTTCTTT. Translation: CASTPGMWTEAFF.